A selection of T cell receptor beta chains follows, all from one sample in a study of T cell responses to AZD1222 COVID-19 vaccine. TCRdb's table, derived via immunoSEQ multiplex PCR, lists solely in-frame clones and lacks some. The table lists 80,000 to 100,000 clones, around 91% of them singletons, with roughly 2.7% in the top ten. Source: peripheral blood, taken 28 days after the second AZD1222 dose. These TCRs come from an adult who received the AZD1222 COVID-19 vaccine. Both conserved end residues are part of each CDR3.

TRBJ1-4 TRBV28 CASSPLLVGEKLFF
TRBJ2-3 TRBV15 CATSRDRTSGSTDTQYF
TRBJ2-1 TRBV7-3 CASSLNPGDYNEQFF
TRBJ2-1 TRBV20-1 CSARGDREQFF
TRBJ2-3 TRBV9 CASSVGGPGTDTQYF
TRBJ2-5 TRBV5-8 CASSFSPSGRETQYF
TRBJ1-1 TRBV5-1 CASSLVGVNTEAFF
TRBJ1-2 TRBV3-1/TRBV3-2 CASSQGDRTNYGYTF
TRBJ2-5 TRBV18 CASSPAAETQYF
TRBJ1-1 TRBV5-6 CASSFGRGAFF
TRBJ2-7 TRBV5-8 CASSFGPEAYEQYF
TRBJ2-1 TRBV5-1 CASSLSGSVNEQFF
TRBJ2-2 TRBV7-2 CASSLETGYTGELFF
TRBJ2-7 TRBV4-3 CASSHPEASYEQYF
TRBJ2-2 TRBV15 CATSRGLAATGELFF
TRBJ2-1 TRBV4-3 CASSSRYGAAEQFF